Each of the 25 T cell receptor beta chains below was sequenced from the same sample in a study of regulatory T cells in long-lasting Graves disease. Described time point: persistent/refractory GD, antithyroid drugs over 5 years with positive TRAb. The TCR library was made from RNA extracted from PBMCs. Through Arm-PCR of CDR3 regions and iRepertoire HTBI primers, TCR beta libraries were built. TCRdb itself ran the multiplex PCR reads through MiXCR, one entry per CDR3 protein. The sample has around 300,000 distinct CDR3 sequences, 20% to 25% seen once. This specimen consisted of peripheral blood mononuclear cells (PBMCs), obtained when the disease was refractory, from a patient treated with antithyroid drugs. Receptor source: a female donor with Graves disease.

This clonotype was picked up a small number of times. CDR3: CASSYSSGSVGEKLFF. CDR3 DNA sequence: TGTGCCAGCAGTTACTCGTCTGGGTCAGTCGGGGAAAAACTGTTTTTT. This chain connects TRBV6-5 to TRBJ1-4; D not certain. Germline CDR1 is MNHEY and CDR2 is SVGAGI. Trimming removed 0 bases at V and 8 bases at J, with 16 bases between. The CDR3 runs 16 residues.

This clonotype was observed at least ten times. The rearrangement links TRBV7-2 to TRBJ2-5; TRBD1 is a possible D gene (6 bases). Trimming took 6 bases from V and 5 from J, leaving 16 bases between them. The CDR3 is made up of 14 amino acids. CDR1 is SGHTA, CDR2 FQGNSA, per germline. Written as DNA, the CDR3 is TGTGCCAGCAGGCAAACAGGGCACGGGGAGACCCAGTACTTC. Translated: CASRQTGHGETQYF.

This clonotype was seen repeatedly, ten times or more. The CDR3 DNA sequence: TGTGCCAGCAGTCCACGGGGCCTCCGGGGACAGGGAGGGGGCTACACCTTC. This sequence encodes CASSPRGLRGQGGGYTF. The rearrangement uses TRBV27 and TRBJ1-2, with 9 nucleotides matching TRBD1. CDR1 and CDR2 from the germline V gene are MNHEY and SMNVEV (reference sequence). This CDR3 is built from 17 residues. Losses at the gene ends were 5 bases for V and 8 bases for J; bases not matched to a gene: 18.

This clonotype was detected a few times. CDR3 coding DNA: TGTGCCAGCAGCCCTCGCCAGAGGGAGACCCAGTACTTC. Translation: CASSPRQRETQYF. The rearrangement joins TRBV9 to TRBJ2-5; D gene unclear. Trimming shortened V by 4 bases and J by 5 bases, and 12 bases separated the two germline ends. Per the germline V gene, CDR1 is SGDLS and CDR2 is YYNGEE. This CDR3 has 13 residues.

This clonotype was seen repeatedly, ten times or more. The V call is TRBV20-1, the J call TRBJ2-2; D is unclear. The germline CDR1 and CDR2 sequences are DFQATT and SNEGSKA (reference sequence). V dropped 3 bases and J dropped 3 bases, with 5 bases sitting between them. The CDR3 is made up of 12 amino acids. CDR3 DNA: TGCAGTGCTAGCTGGGACACCGGGGAGCTGTTTTTT. This translates into CSASWDTGELFF.

The chain joins TRBV6-1 to TRBJ2-7, with 10 nucleotides matching TRBD2. Germline V lookup: CDR1 MNHNS, CDR2 SASEGT. The V segment lost 6 bases and the J segment 6 bases; nucleotides outside the gene matches: 8. The CDR3 loop spans 14 amino acids. CDR3 coding DNA: TGTGCCAGCAGGGGCCTAGCGGGAGAATCCGAGCAGTACTTC. This gives the protein CASRGLAGESEQYF.

This clonotype showed up just a few times. V gene TRBV27 combines with J gene TRBJ1-6; D remains unclear. Trimming left V 5 bases short and J 10 bases short, with 15 bases between. The CDR3 runs to 14 residues. CDR1 is MNHEY, CDR2 SMNVEV, per germline (reference sequence). CDR3 bases: TGTGCCAGCAGTATCCCCGGGCGTGGATCACCCCTCCACTTT. It translates to CASSIPGRGSPLHF.

This clonotype was seen many times. The V gene is TRBV13, the J gene TRBJ2-5; the match to TRBD2 covers 16 bases. Germline CDR1 PRHDT, CDR2 FYEKMQ (reference sequence). With V trimmed by 5 bases and J by 5 bases, 14 bases remained unmatched. The CDR3 runs 19 residues. In nucleotides, the CDR3 is TGTGCCAGCAGCCCAGCCCCCGGGACTAGCGGGAGGGCGGCGGAGACCCAGTACTTC. Its translation: CASSPAPGTSGRAAETQYF.

V is TRBV12-3 or TRBV12-4 and J is TRBJ2-7, with D perhaps TRBD1 (6 bases). The germline V and J ends were trimmed by 2 bases and 3 bases, with 11 bases remaining between them. The CDR3 contains 14 residues. The CDR3 DNA is TGTGCCAGCAGTTTAAGGGGGTCTTTCTACGAGCAGTACTTC. Translation: CASSLRGSFYEQYF.

V is TRBV7-8 and J is TRBJ2-7; 12 positions match TRBD2. This CDR3 has 14 residues. Trimming removed 7 bases from V and 7 bases from J; junction bases left unmatched: 8. Germline loops: CDR1 SGHVS, CDR2 FQNEAQ. CDR3 coding DNA: TGTGCCAGCATCGGACTAGCGGGATCCTGGGAGCAGTACTTC. The encoded protein is CASIGLAGSWEQYF.

The CDR3 nucleotides read TGTGCCAGCAGCGGGACAGCGACTAACTATGGCTACACCTTC. Its translation: CASSGTATNYGYTF. The rearrangement links TRBV4-2 to TRBJ1-2, with 7 nucleotides matching TRBD1. The germline gives CDR1 LGHNA, CDR2 YNFKEQ. This CDR3 contains 14 residues. V was pared by 5 bases and J by 0 bases, with 3 bases of the junction left unmatched.

The J gene is TRBJ2-3, the V gene TRBV29-1, with a possible D match to TRBD1 (6 bases). Looked up from germline, CDR1 is SQVTM and CDR2 is ANQGSEA. CDR3 length: 13 residues. V was trimmed by 3 bases and J by 2 bases, leaving 9 bases between them. CDR3 residues: CSVDGGFTDTQYF. As DNA, the CDR3 is TGCAGCGTTGATGGGGGCTTCACAGATACGCAGTATTTT.

The chain combines TRBV30 with TRBJ2-7; a weak D match, TRBD2 (5 bases). V lost 1 base, J lost 3 bases, and 7 bases lay in between. This CDR3 has 12 amino acids. Germline V CDR1 and CDR2: GTSNPN, SVGIG (reference sequence). The CDR3 sequence is CAWSAGDYEQYF. CDR3 DNA sequence: TGTGCCTGGAGTGCCGGGGACTACGAGCAGTACTTC. Supplemented by reference TRBV30 and TRBJ2-7, the full variable domain reads SQTIHQWPATLVQPVGSPLSLECTVEGTSNPNLYWYRQAAGRGLQLLFYSVGIGQISSEVPQNLSASRPQDRQFILSSKKLLLSDSGFYLCAWSAGDYEQYFGPGTRLTVT.

There are a few counts of this clonotype. This chain connects TRBV10-2 to TRBJ2-7, with D perhaps matching TRBD1 or TRBD2 (5 bases each). Germline CDR1 and CDR2: WSHSY and SAAADI. The CDR3 consists of 13 residues. V was clipped by 7 bases and J by 5 bases, with 15 bases between them. The CDR3 DNA reads as TGCGCCAGCACTTTTGGGACCGCAGACGAGCAGTACTTC. Translating it yields CASTFGTADEQYF.

This chain joins TRBV27 and TRBJ2-2; D might be TRBD1 (6 bases). Per germline, CDR1 MNHEY and CDR2 SMNVEV (reference sequence). The CDR3 length is 13 residues. Deletions cut 6 bases from V and 6 bases from J, with 11 bases between. Here the CDR3 reads CASSIQGSGELFF. The CDR3 DNA is TGTGCCAGCAGCATTCAGGGGTCCGGGGAGCTGTTTTTT.

This clonotype was counted at least ten times. This chain joins TRBV6-1 and TRBJ2-5, with D hard to call. Per germline, CDR1 MNHNS and CDR2 SASEGT. The CDR3 loop spans 13 amino acids. Trimming shortened V by 5 bases and J by 3 bases, and 10 bases separated the two germline ends. CDR3 protein: CASSPPPKETQYF. The DNA of the CDR3 is TGTGCCAGCAGTCCTCCCCCCAAAGAGACCCAGTACTTC.

This clonotype was detected only a few times. This chain connects TRBV15 to TRBJ1-6; D call uncertain. The CDR3 loop spans 15 amino acids. Germline CDR1 reads LNHNV; CDR2 reads YYDKDF (reference sequence). Trimming pared 6 bases from V and 6 bases from J, leaving 15 bases between. The CDR3 DNA reads TGTGCCACCAGACCGTCGGCGGGTGGTAATTCACCCCTCCACTTT. It is translated as CATRPSAGGNSPLHF.

The genes are TRBV7-6 and TRBJ2-5, with a weak D call TRBD1 (6 bases). The CDR3 runs 15 residues. Germline assignment: CDR1 SGHVS and CDR2 FNYEAQ. V lost 2 bases, J lost 4 bases, and 14 bases lay in between. The DNA of the CDR3 is TGTGCCAGCAGCTTATTCGCAGGGGTGAGAGAGACCCAGTACTTC. Amino acids: CASSLFAGVRETQYF.

The J gene is TRBJ2-3, the V gene TRBV28; D is unresolved. The V end was cut by 5 bases, the J end by 8 bases, with 14 bases between. This CDR3 is built from 13 residues. Germline loops: CDR1 MDHEN, CDR2 SYDVKM. The CDR3 nucleotides are TGTGCCAGCAGTACACGGGCCGCCCCTACGCAGTATTTT. This codes for CASSTRAAPTQYF.

The chain uses TRBV11-2 and TRBJ2-4, with TRBD2 identical over 13 bases. V gave up 1 base and J gave up 1 base; unmatched junction bases: 10. The V gene's germline CDR1 is SGHAT and CDR2 FQNNGV. The CDR3 has 20 residues. CDR3 loop: CASSLGTGTSGVGAKNIQYF. DNA for the CDR3: TGTGCCAGCAGCTTAGGGACCGGGACTAGCGGGGTTGGGGCCAAAAACATTCAGTACTTC.

The chain combines TRBV6-1 with TRBJ2-7; tentative D call: TRBD2 (5 bases). V was trimmed by 6 bases and J by 6 bases, leaving 12 bases between them. This CDR3 is 12 amino acids long. Germline loops: CDR1 MNHNS, CDR2 SASEGT. CDR3 coding DNA: TGTGCCAGCAGCTCTCAAGCGGTCGAGCAGTACTTC. Residues: CASSSQAVEQYF.

This sequence joins TRBV18 and TRBJ2-4; perhaps TRBD1 as D (6 bases). Germline loops: CDR1 KGHSH, CDR2 LQKENI. V was pared by 6 bases and J by 6 bases, with 18 bases between. The CDR3 consists of 15 residues. The CDR3 DNA is TGTGCCAGCTCCCAGACGACAGGCCGCATAAACATTCAGTACTTC. Its protein product is CASSQTTGRINIQYF.

The sample holds a few counts of this clonotype. A much bigger clone sits one base away, suggesting this may be a read error. The gene calls are TRBV6-1 and TRBJ2-5; no clear D gene. The CDR3 runs 11 residues. Trimming took off 6 bases at V and 1 base at J, with 3 bases between the two ends. Germline CDR1 is MNHNS and CDR2 is SASEGT. The CDR3 spells CASRIQETQYF. CDR3 nucleotides: TGTGCCAGCAGGATCCAAGAGACCCAGTACTTC.

This clonotype was found many times. The chain has TRBV28 and TRBJ1-1; 7 bases agree with TRBD1. The germline gives CDR1 MDHEN, CDR2 SYDVKM. Trimming cost V 7 bases and J 7 bases; bases outside gene matches: 6. The CDR3 has 12 amino acids. CDR3 bases: TGTGCCAGCAACCTCGGGGACAGTGAAGCTTTCTTT. Its translation is CASNLGDSEAFF.

The rearrangement links TRBV7-3 to TRBJ1-1; D gene ambiguous. Looked up from germline, CDR1 is SGHTA and CDR2 is FQGTGA. Between the trimmed V and J ends, which lost 5 bases and 4 bases, there was a span of 17 bases. This CDR3 is built from 15 residues. CDR3 amino acids: CASSAEARPGTEAFF. The DNA for the CDR3 is TGTGCCAGCAGCGCCGAGGCCCGTCCGGGCACTGAAGCTTTCTTT.